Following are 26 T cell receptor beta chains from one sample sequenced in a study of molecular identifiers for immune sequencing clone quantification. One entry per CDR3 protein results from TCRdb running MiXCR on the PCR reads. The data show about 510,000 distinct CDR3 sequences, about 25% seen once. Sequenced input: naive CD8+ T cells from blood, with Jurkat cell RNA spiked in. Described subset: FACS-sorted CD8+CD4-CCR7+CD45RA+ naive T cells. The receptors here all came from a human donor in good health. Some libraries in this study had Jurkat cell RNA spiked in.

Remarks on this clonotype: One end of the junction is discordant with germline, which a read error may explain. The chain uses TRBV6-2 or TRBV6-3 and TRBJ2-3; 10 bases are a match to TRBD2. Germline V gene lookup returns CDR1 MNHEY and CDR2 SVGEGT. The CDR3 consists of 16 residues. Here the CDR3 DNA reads TGTGCCAGCAGCTCCACCCTAGCGGGAGTGGAAGATATGCAGTATTTT. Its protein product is CASSSTLAGVEDMQYF.

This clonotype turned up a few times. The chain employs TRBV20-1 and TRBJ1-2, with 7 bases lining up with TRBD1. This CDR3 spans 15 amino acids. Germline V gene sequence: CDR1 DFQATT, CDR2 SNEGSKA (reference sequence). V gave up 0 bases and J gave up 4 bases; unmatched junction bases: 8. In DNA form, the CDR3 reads TGCAGTGCTAGAGATTTGACAGGGTCCCTCTATGGCTACACCTTC. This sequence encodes CSARDLTGSLYGYTF.

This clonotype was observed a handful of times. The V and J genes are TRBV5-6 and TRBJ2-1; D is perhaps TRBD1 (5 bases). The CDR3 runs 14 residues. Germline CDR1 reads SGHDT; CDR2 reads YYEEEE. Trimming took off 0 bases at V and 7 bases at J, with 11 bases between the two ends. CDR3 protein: CASSLGTPGNEQFF. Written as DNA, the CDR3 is TGTGCCAGCAGCTTGGGGACACCTGGGAATGAGCAGTTCTTC.

CDR3 sequence (DNA): TGTGCCAGCAGCCCGTCCGGTGGCGTAACCTACGAGCAGTACTTC. It encodes CASSPSGGVTYEQYF. V gene TRBV2 combines with J gene TRBJ2-7; no definite D call. V was pared by 6 bases and J by 2 bases, with 17 bases between. The CDR3 has 15 amino acids. The germline V gene encodes CDR1 SNHLY and CDR2 FYNNEI.

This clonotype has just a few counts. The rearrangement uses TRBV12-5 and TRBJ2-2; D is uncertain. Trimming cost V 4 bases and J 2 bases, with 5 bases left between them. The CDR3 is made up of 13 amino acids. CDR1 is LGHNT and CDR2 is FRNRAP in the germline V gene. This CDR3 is CASGWVNTGELFF. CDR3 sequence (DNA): TGTGCTAGTGGTTGGGTAAACACCGGGGAGCTGTTTTTT.

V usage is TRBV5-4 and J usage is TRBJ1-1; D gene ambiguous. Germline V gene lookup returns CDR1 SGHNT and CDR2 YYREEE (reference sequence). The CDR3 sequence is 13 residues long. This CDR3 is CASSSLLTTEAFF. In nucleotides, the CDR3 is TGTGCGTCAAGCTCGCTTCTGACCACTGAAGCTTTCTTT.

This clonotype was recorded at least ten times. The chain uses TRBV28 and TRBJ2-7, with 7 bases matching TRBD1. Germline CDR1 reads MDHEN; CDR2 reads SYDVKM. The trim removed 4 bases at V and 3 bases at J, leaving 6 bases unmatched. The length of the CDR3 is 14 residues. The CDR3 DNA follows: TGTGCCAGCAGTTCGAGGGACAGCCGCTACGAGCAGTACTTC. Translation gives CASSSRDSRYEQYF.

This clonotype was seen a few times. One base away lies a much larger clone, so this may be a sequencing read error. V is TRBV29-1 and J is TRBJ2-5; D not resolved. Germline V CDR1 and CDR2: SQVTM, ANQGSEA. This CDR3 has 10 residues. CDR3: CGVHQETQYF. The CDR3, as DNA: TGCGGCGTCCATCAAGAGACCCAGTACTTC.

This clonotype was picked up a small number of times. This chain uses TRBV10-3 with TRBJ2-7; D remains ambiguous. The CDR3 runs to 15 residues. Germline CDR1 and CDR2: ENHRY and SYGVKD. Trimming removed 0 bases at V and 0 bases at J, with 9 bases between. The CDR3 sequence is CAISESIGSSYEQYF. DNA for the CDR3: TGTGCCATCAGTGAGTCGATCGGATCCTCCTACGAGCAGTACTTC.

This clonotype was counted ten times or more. The CDR3 spells CASSQPTSSYNEQFF. The CDR3 DNA reads as TGCGCCAGCAGCCAACCAACGAGCTCCTACAATGAGCAGTTCTTC. The chain joins TRBV5-1 to TRBJ2-1; D call uncertain. Germline-derived CDR1 and CDR2 are SGHRS and YFSETQ. The CDR3 covers 15 residues. V gave up 4 bases and J gave up 0 bases, with 11 bases separating them.

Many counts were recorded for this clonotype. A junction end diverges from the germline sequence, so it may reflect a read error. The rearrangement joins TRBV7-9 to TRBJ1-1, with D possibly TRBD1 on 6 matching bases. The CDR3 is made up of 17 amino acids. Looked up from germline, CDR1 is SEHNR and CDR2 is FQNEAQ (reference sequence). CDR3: CASSSGGRRVLKTEAFF. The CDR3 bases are TGTGCCAGCAGCTCCGGGGGCCGCAGGGTGTTGAAAACTGAAGCTTTCTTT.

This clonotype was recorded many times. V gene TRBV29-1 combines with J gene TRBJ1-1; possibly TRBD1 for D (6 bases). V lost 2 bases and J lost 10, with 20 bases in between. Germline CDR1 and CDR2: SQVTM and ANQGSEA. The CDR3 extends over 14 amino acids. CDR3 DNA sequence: TGCAGCGTTGAAATTTCGTCAGGGGAAGATGGAGCTTTCTTT. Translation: CSVEISSGEDGAFF.

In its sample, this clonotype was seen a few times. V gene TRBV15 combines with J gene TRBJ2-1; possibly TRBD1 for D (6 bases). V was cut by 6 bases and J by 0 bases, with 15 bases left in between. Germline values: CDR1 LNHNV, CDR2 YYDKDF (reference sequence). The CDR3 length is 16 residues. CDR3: CATRVTGDPSYNEQFF. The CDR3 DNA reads TGTGCCACCAGAGTGACAGGCGACCCCTCCTACAATGAGCAGTTCTTC.

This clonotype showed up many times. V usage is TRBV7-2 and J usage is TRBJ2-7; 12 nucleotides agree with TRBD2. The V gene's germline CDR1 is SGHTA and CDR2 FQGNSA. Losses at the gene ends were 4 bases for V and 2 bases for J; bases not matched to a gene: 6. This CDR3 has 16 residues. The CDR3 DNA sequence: TGTGCCAGCAGCTACACTAGCGGGAGGAGTACCTACGAGCAGTACTTC. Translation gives CASSYTSGRSTYEQYF.

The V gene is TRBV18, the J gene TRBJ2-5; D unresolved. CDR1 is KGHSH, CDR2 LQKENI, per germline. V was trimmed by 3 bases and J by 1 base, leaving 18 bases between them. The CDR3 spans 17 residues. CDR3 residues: CASSPDVLLSSQETQYF. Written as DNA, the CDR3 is TGTGCCAGCTCACCCGACGTTCTACTCAGTTCCCAAGAGACCCAGTACTTC.

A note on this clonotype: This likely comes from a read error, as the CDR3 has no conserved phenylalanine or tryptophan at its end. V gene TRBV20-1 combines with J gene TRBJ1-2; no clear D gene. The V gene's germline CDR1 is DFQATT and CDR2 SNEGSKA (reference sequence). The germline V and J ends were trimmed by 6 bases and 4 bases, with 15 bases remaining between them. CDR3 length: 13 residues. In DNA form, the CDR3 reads TGCAGTGCGCGATCTACGGAAACCTATGGCTACACCCTC. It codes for CSARSTETYGYTL.

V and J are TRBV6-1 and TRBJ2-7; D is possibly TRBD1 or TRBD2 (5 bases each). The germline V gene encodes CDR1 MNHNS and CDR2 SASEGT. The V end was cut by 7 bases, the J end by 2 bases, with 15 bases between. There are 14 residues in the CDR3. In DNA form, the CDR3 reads TGTGCCAGCAACGAGGGGTTCTCGGCCTACGAGCAGTACTTC. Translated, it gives CASNEGFSAYEQYF.

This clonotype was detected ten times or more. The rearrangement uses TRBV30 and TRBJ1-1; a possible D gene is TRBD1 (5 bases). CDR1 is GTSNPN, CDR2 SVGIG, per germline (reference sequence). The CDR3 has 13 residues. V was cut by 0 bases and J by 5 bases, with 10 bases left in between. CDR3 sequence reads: CAWSVGTRTEAFF. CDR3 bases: TGTGCCTGGAGTGTTGGGACTCGGACTGAAGCTTTCTTT.

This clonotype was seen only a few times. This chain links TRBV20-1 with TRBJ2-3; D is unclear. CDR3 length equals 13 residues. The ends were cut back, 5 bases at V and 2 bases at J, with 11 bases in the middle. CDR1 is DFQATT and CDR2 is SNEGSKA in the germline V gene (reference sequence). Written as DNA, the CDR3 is TGCAGTGCTCCCCACCCCCTCACAGATACGCAGTATTTT. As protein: CSAPHPLTDTQYF.

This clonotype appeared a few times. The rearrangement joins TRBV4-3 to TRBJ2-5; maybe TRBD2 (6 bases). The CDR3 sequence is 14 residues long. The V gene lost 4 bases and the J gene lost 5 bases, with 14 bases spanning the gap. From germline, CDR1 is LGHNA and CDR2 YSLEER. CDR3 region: CASSPHGRGETQYF. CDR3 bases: TGCGCCAGCAGCCCGCACGGACGGGGGGAGACCCAGTACTTC.

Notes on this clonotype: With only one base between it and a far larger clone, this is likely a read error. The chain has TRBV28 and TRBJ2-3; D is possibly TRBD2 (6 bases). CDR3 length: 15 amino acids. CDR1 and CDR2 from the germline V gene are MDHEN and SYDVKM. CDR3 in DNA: TGTGCCAGCAGTTTAGCGGGATCCGGCACAGATATGCAGTATTTT. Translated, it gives CASSLAGSGTDMQYF.

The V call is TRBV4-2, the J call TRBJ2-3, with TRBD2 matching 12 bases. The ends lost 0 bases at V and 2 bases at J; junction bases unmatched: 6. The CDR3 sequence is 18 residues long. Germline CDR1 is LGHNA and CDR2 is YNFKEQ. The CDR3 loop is CASSQDRLAGALTDTQYF. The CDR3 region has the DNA TGTGCCAGCAGCCAAGACCGACTAGCGGGGGCCCTCACAGATACGCAGTATTTT.

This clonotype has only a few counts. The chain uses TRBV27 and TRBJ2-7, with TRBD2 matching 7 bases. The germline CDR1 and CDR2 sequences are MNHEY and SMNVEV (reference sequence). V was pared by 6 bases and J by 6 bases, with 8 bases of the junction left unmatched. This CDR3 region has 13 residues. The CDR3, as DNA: TGTGCCAGCAGCCCCTGGGAGGGCCGCGAGCAGTACTTC. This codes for CASSPWEGREQYF.

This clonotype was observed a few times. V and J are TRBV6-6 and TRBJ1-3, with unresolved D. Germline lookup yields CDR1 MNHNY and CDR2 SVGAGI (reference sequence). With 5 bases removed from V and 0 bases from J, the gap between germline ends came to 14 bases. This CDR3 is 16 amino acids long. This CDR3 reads CASSPLIQSSGNTIYF. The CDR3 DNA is TGTGCCAGCAGTCCCCTAATCCAGAGCTCTGGAAACACCATATATTTT.

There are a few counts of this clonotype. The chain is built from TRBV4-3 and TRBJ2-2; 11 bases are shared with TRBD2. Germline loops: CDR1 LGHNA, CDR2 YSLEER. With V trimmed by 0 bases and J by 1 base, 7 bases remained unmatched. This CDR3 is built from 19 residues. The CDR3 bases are TGCGCCAGCAGCCAAGATGCTAGCGGGAGGCTTGGGAACACCGGGGAGCTGTTTTTT. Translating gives CASSQDASGRLGNTGELFF.

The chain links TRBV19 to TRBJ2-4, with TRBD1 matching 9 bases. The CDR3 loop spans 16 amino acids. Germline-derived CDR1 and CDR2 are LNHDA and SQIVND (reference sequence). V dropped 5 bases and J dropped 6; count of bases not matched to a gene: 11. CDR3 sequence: CASSFGTGFPTNIQYF. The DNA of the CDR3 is TGTGCCAGTAGTTTTGGGACAGGGTTTCCCACAAACATTCAGTACTTC.